These 17 T cell receptor beta chains came from one sample sequenced in a study of blood T cell repertoires in COVID-19. Method: immunoSEQ multiplex PCR; TCRdb's copy keeps in-frame clones and lacks some. The profile shows 80,000 to 100,000 clones, roughly 80% of them singletons. The sequencing sample was made of peripheral blood. The receptors stem from a human donor in a cohort sampled during active COVID-19.

This rearrangement joins TRBV5-1 to TRBJ2-7; perhaps TRBD1 as D (5 bases). V lost 2 bases and J lost 0, with 15 bases in between. The CDR3 contains 16 residues. CDR1 is SGHRS and CDR2 is YFSETQ in the germline V gene. The CDR3 bases are TGCGCCAGCAGCTTAATGGCTCGCCAGGGCTCCTACGAGCAGTACTTC. Translation gives CASSLMARQGSYEQYF. Variable domain in full (rest from reference TRBV5-1 and TRBJ2-7): KAGVTQTPRYLIKTRGQQVTLSCSPISGHRSVSWYQQTPGQGLQFLFEYFSETQRNKGNFPGRFSGRQFSNSRSEMNVSTLELGDSALYLCASSLMARQGSYEQYFGPGTRLTVT.

This clone was detected once. V is TRBV5-6 and J is TRBJ2-5; possibly TRBD1 for D (5 bases). The V end lost 0 bases, the J end lost 8 bases, and 11 bases lay between the germline ends. Germline loops: CDR1 SGHDT, CDR2 YYEEEE. The CDR3 consists of 13 residues. CDR3 bases: TGTGCCAGCAGCTTGGATGCAGGGCGTACCCAGTACTTC. It encodes CASSLDAGRTQYF.

The V gene is TRBV5-1, the J gene TRBJ2-1, with 7 bases fitting TRBD2. Germline CDR1 SGHRS, CDR2 YFSETQ. The CDR3 is 18 amino acids. The V gene end was trimmed by 3 bases and the J gene end by 0 bases; junction bases not matched to a gene: 12. CDR3 DNA: TGCGCCAGCAGCTCCGCCGGGTTCGTAGCGGGCTCCTACAATGAGCAGTTCTTC. Translation: CASSSAGFVAGSYNEQFF.

This clone showed up just a few times. The CDR3 sequence: CASSRRDRGEAFF. The DNA of the CDR3 is TGTGCCAGCAGCCGCAGGGACAGGGGTGAAGCTTTCTTT. The V gene is TRBV14, the J gene TRBJ1-1; TRBD1 aligns across 10 bases. Germline CDR1 reads SGHDN; CDR2 reads FVKESK. The CDR3 length is 13 residues. V lost 4 bases and J lost 7; bases outside the gene matches: 3.

This rearrangement joins TRBV28 to TRBJ2-7, with a possible D match to TRBD1 (5 bases). The length of the CDR3 is 15 residues. V lost 8 bases, J lost 3 bases, and 20 bases lay in between. CDR1 is MDHEN and CDR2 is SYDVKM in the germline V gene. The CDR3 coding sequence is TGTGCCAGCCGCAGGCAGGGTGGGTGGTACTACGAGCAGTACTTC. Its protein product is CASRRQGGWYYEQYF.

V and J are TRBV19 and TRBJ2-7; D is unresolved. The V gene lost 6 bases and the J gene lost 0 bases, with 12 bases spanning the gap. CDR3 length: 14 residues. Looked up from germline, CDR1 is LNHDA and CDR2 is SQIVND (reference sequence). CDR3 DNA: TGTGCCAGTAGAAGTCAACAGTTCTCCTACGAGCAGTACTTC. Residues: CASRSQQFSYEQYF. The entire variable domain, with the rest obtained from reference TRBV19 and TRBJ2-7, is as follows: DGGITQSPKYLFRKEGQNVTLSCEQNLNHDAMYWYRQDPGQGLRLIYYSQIVNDFQKGDIAEGYSVSREKKESFPLTVTSAQKNPTAFYLCASRSQQFSYEQYFGPGTRLTVT.

This chain joins TRBV13 and TRBJ2-5; TRBD2 aligns across 7 bases. Germline V gene sequence: CDR1 PRHDT, CDR2 FYEKMQ (reference sequence). The CDR3 length is 14 residues. V lost 0 bases to trimming and J lost 6 bases; unmatched junction nucleotides: 4. The CDR3 region is CASSLGGRAKTQYF. The CDR3 DNA reads as TGTGCCAGCAGCTTAGGGGGGAGGGCGAAGACCCAGTACTTC.

The chain has TRBV6-5 and TRBJ2-7; D might be TRBD2 (5 bases). Deletions cut 5 bases from V and 3 bases from J, with 11 bases between. The CDR3 covers 13 residues. CDR1 MNHEY and CDR2 SVGAGI come from the germline V gene. The CDR3 DNA reads as TGTGCCAGCAGTCTCCAACTAGTCTACGAGCAGTACTTC. This codes for CASSLQLVYEQYF.

The rearrangement links TRBV7-9 to TRBJ2-1; the match to TRBD2 covers 11 bases. V lost 2 bases and J lost 8; bases outside the gene matches: 2. From germline, CDR1 is SEHNR and CDR2 FQNEAQ (reference sequence). This CDR3 spans 14 amino acids. CDR3 nucleotides: TGTGCCAGCAGCTTAACTAGCGGGAGTGATGAGCAGTTCTTC. This translates into CASSLTSGSDEQFF.

The genes are TRBV4-1 and TRBJ2-1; no definite D call. V was pared by 1 base and J by 0 bases, with 10 bases between. Germline assignment: CDR1 MGHRA and CDR2 YSYEKL. The CDR3 totals 16 residues. CDR3 sequence: CASSQVPQNSYNEQFF. In DNA, the CDR3 is TGCGCCAGCAGCCAAGTCCCCCAGAACTCCTACAATGAGCAGTTCTTC.

This chain links TRBV6-5 with TRBJ2-7; 12 bases agree with TRBD2. In germline, CDR1 is MNHEY, CDR2 SVGAGI. The CDR3 runs to 14 residues. Trimming removed 2 bases from V and 6 bases from J; junction bases left unmatched: 2. CDR3 nucleotide sequence: TGTGCCAGCAGTTACCTAGCGGGAGGGCCCGAGCAGTACTTC. Translating gives CASSYLAGGPEQYF.

This sequence joins TRBV10-1 and TRBJ2-7; 9 bases agree with TRBD1. CDR1 is WNHNN and CDR2 is SYGVQD in the germline V gene (reference sequence). The CDR3 length is 14 residues. V was pared by 2 bases and J by 2 bases, with 1 base of the junction left unmatched. The CDR3 DNA reads as TGCGCCAGCAGTGAGGGGACAGGGCCCTACGAGCAGTACTTC. Amino acid sequence: CASSEGTGPYEQYF.

The V call is TRBV28, the J call TRBJ2-7, with a possible D match to TRBD1 (6 bases). The length of the CDR3 is 12 residues. Germline V gene lookup returns CDR1 MDHEN and CDR2 SYDVKM. V was trimmed by 7 bases and J by 2 bases, leaving 9 bases between them. The CDR3, as DNA: TGTGCCAGCACCACAGGGCCCTACGAGCAGTACTTC. This codes for CASTTGPYEQYF.

The CDR3 nucleotides are TGTGCCAGCAGTTTTCCGGGACTAGCGGGATGGGAGCAGTACTTC. Protein product: CASSFPGLAGWEQYF. The rearrangement joins TRBV28 to TRBJ2-7, with 13 bases fitting TRBD2. The V gene end was trimmed by 3 bases and the J gene end by 7 bases; junction bases not matched to a gene: 6. Per germline, CDR1 MDHEN and CDR2 SYDVKM. The CDR3 contains 15 residues.

CDR3 in amino acids: CASSQVPYSGHEQFF. The CDR3 DNA reads as TGCGCCAGCAGCCAAGTTCCCTATAGCGGGCATGAGCAGTTCTTC. The chain links TRBV4-1 to TRBJ2-1; 7 positions match TRBD2. Trimming at V came to 1 base and at J to 8 bases, leaving 8 bases not matched to a gene. Germline CDR1 is MGHRA and CDR2 is YSYEKL. CDR3 length: 15 amino acids.

The CDR3 DNA is TGTGCCAGCAGAGGTTCGGGACAGGTCACCTACGAGCAGTACTTC. It specifies CASRGSGQVTYEQYF. The chain joins TRBV6-5 to TRBJ2-7; TRBD1 matches at 8 bases. The CDR3 consists of 15 residues. Per the germline V gene, CDR1 is MNHEY and CDR2 is SVGAGI. V was clipped by 6 bases and J by 2 bases; unmatched bases: 9.

The V call is TRBV5-4, the J call TRBJ2-7, with 9 bases aligning to TRBD1. The germline V gene encodes CDR1 SGHNT and CDR2 YYREEE (reference sequence). Trimming at V came to 4 bases and at J to 3 bases, leaving 5 bases not matched to a gene. This CDR3 is 14 amino acids long. The CDR3 bases are TGTGCCAGCAGCCCGGACAGGGGTCGCTACGAGCAGTACTTC. Protein: CASSPDRGRYEQYF.